Sequencing of this TCR beta chain was carried out in a study of cytomegalovirus exposure and HLA in healthy donors (dated by TCRdb to 2016 to 2017). With regard to the full study: An earlier analysis of roughly 500 of the donors reported 276 Gb of sequence data and around 120 million unique TCR beta sequences obtained from some 170 million T cells. The study aimed to test whether cataloging public T cell receptors could reveal signatures of past pathogen exposure. Every repertoire in the discovery cohort had been generated on one and the same sequencing platform. Besides the first cohort of roughly 660 subjects, a separate validation cohort made up of 120 different subjects was used. Four or five DR-DQ haplotypes were treated as single units for association and clustering because of strong linkage in the cohort. High-throughput TCR immunosequencing, statistical association of individual TCRs with disease status, and machine learning were combined to predict cytomegalovirus infection status. The later analysis used no new phenotypic data to find candidate immune exposures, relying instead on TCR beta sequences and their occurrence across donors. The number of typed donors differed by locus: about 620-630 for A, B, C, DRB1 and DQB1; approximately 520 for DQA1; approximately 610 for DPA1; and 400 to 480 for DPB1. A later genetic analysis used genome-wide SNP genotypes for about 65% of the 666 donors, treating that subset as a discovery cohort. Among about 400 genotyped donors of the cohort, an average of around 250,000 unique TCR beta nucleotide sequences was sequenced per donor, of which roughly 17% were non-productive. An earlier analysis of roughly 600 of the donors used high-throughput TCR beta sequencing to judge whether each TCR beta V gene segment behaved as functional or pseudogenic. A later analysis re-analyzed previously published TCR beta repertoires from about 600 donors and added high-resolution HLA genotyping to study TCR occurrence patterns. Among the roughly 400 genotyped donors, roughly 80% belonged to the genetic ancestry cluster associated with self-reported Caucasian donors. Using immunosequencing, the study profiled T cell repertoires from some 670 subjects and related those repertoires to cytomegalovirus serostatus. HLA typing included class I and class II loci at four-digit resolution. An early release that covered about 600 HLA-typed donors contained about 300 gigabases of sequencing data and around 85 million unique TCR sequences. Donor age, sex, ethnicity and CMV serostatus were collected together with the repertoire data.

CDR1 and CDR2, per the germline V gene, are KGHSH and LQKENI. V is reduced by 2 bases and J by 7 bases, leaving a spacing of 11 bases between them. The CDR3 spans 13 residues, from the cysteine through the phenylalanine. Only CDR3 DNA is held: 39 bases, read in frame from base 1. This clone was observed a few times. This receptor's antigen is unknown. It has no much larger one-base neighbor in the sample; base qualities were not kept. The research as a whole found: In both the original and validation cohorts, the classifier was reported to diagnose cytomegalovirus status with high specificity and sensitivity. The study gave a list of roughly 150 TCR beta chains associated with cytomegalovirus. In a later analysis, about 17,000 TCR beta sequences were associated with specific HLA alleles at a false discovery rate of 0.05. Most CMV-associated TCR beta chains appeared to be HLA-restricted in a later analysis, and the HLA associations seemed to be driven largely by CMV exposure. The only immune exposure information available for the cohort was CMV serostatus. According to the authors, the approach could potentially be generalized to other disease states and immunological phenotypes. Compared with equally common non-associated chains, HLA-associated TCR beta chains in a later analysis were more clonally expanded and had lower generation probabilities. In vitro tests confirmed that a few of the cytomegalovirus-associated TCR beta chains recognize cytomegalovirus antigens. Because the 87-base-pair reads could not distinguish some IMGT-functional V segments, including TRBV6-2 and TRBV6-3, those segments were excluded. In an earlier analysis of 587 of the donors, most TCR beta V segments were observed in productive rearrangements about 87% or about 30% of the time, broadly matching IMGT annotations. While some public TCRs were present in many individuals, most TCR sequences turned up only very rarely across donors. The cohort was sequenced for TCR beta chains only, and without alpha or paired-chain data the features that could be detected were limited. A further reported finding was that TCR beta sequences accurately predicted the HLA-A and HLA-B alleles for most subjects in the first cohort. A group of highly shared sequence variants was considered likely to be a technical artifact of the sequencing pipeline. A later analysis reported that several top co-occurrence clusters appeared linked to parvovirus B19, influenza, CMV and Epstein-Barr virus. A later analysis found that TCR association rates varied across HLA loci, with DRB1 alleles showing the most associated TCRs and HLA-C alleles the fewest. The earlier analysis of a few hundred of the donors excluded some 15 rarely observed V segments, including chromosome 9 orphons, because counts were too low. Correlated functional status among segregating V segments might reflect linkage disequilibrium, but an unknown experimental factor could not be ruled out. HLA typing was unavailable for some donors at each locus, so association tests used only the typed subset. In a later genetic analysis, a missense DCLRE1C variant was associated with V-gene and J-gene trimming of TCR beta chains, and the association was replicated in an independent cohort. A later genetic analysis reported fewer N-insertions in productive TCRs among donors in an Asian-associated ancestry cluster than the roughly 700-donor mean. When HLA alleles, especially DR and DQ, strongly co-occurred, TCR associations were difficult to assign to individual alleles. Sequencing depth was assumed to be roughly uniform across donors in the presence/absence analyses, though that assumption may not hold.

The cohort comprised fewer than 750 healthy bone marrow donors. At the time of sampling, every cohort member was nominally healthy, though immune exposures that went unrecorded were likely present. The donor tested CMV seropositive, placing the donor among the 310 or so seropositive members of the cohort. A peripheral blood sample was provided by each donor, and peripheral blood mononuclear cells were used for TCR beta sequencing. The Qiagen DNeasy Blood Extraction Kit was used to extract genomic DNA from the blood cell samples. The method behind the library was the immunoSEQ multiplex PCR assay. The multiplex PCR relied on a mix of 60 forward primers for TCR Vbeta segments and 13 reverse primers for TCR Jbeta segments. The CDR3 region of rearranged TCR beta genes was amplified from genomic DNA by a multiplex PCR assay. On the Illumina HiSeq System, the amplified TCR beta libraries were sequenced as 87-base-pair reads. As for how the authors treated the data: A later analysis tallied around 87 million unique TCR beta chains across the 666 repertoires, and some 10 million of those chains were shared by two or more donors. To remove PCR and sequencing errors, raw reads were error-corrected and collapsed into unique sequences using a nearest-neighbor algorithm that merged closely related sequences. Alignment of CDR3 sequences to IMGT reference sequences was used to assign V, D and J gene segments. For a sequence to be retained, a match of at least six nucleotides was required to both a V gene segment and a J gene segment. Rearrangements were called productive when the CDR3 lacked stop codons and stayed in frame with V and J; all others were non-productive. Following IMGT convention, CDR3 was defined as the stretch from the second conserved V-encoded cysteine to the conserved J-encoded phenylalanine. The earlier analysis of about 500 of the donors excluded sequences that lacked an unambiguous match to a single V gene segment. In an earlier analysis of about 590 of the donors, a V segment was called functional when productive rearrangements were above 56.7%, and segregating when the standard deviation between donors exceeded 5%. A statistical classification framework was built for diagnosing cytomegalovirus status from the catalog of TCR beta chain sequences. In a later analysis, TCR nucleotide sequences were compared against IMGT/GENE-DB human TR gene sequences so that V and J genes could be assigned. Using the TCRdist pipeline, a later analysis assigned CDR3 sequences along with most-parsimonious VDJ recombination scenarios. In a later analysis, each TCR beta chain was defined by its CDR3 amino acid sequence together with its V-gene family, and reads without a unique V-gene family were excluded. As a way to deal with suspected cross-contamination and a sequencing artifact, a later analysis dropped 500 to 700 nucleotide sequences that were highly shared and had low generation probability. In a later analysis, a clonal expansion index was calculated for each public chain from normalized within-repertoire ranks of inferred template counts. In a later analysis, generation probabilities were computed using a VDJ recombination model fitted to out-of-frame rearrangements, and the results were checked against IGoR. Hypergeometric tests were used in a later analysis to score TCR-TCR, TCR-HLA and TCR-CMV co-occurrence, with a repertoire-size bias correction applied to the TCR pairs. A later analysis estimated false discovery rates by permuting HLA or CMV assignments 20 times. In a later analysis, co-occurring TCRs were grouped using DBSCAN, and TCRdist sequence similarity was added for clustering within HLA-allele-positive subsets. Repertoires with fewer than 30,000 or more than 120,000 public chains, plus five repertoires with anomalous nucleotide sharing, were excluded from co-occurrence clustering. The table was pulled from immuneACCESS by TCRdb, which kept in-frame rearrangements only. Such tables lose some clones; where checked, under half of the loss comes from unresolved V genes, and the rest has no known cause. V, J and clone size are those of that table, while D and trimming were read from the DNA. For this sample there are 150,000 to 200,000 clones; 65% to 70% appear just once. 3.5% to 5.5% of the sample is taken by the ten largest.

This TCR was sampled from a woman aged 18 to 35 in good health and CMV-seropositive. The sequencing input was PBMCs. The V and J genes are TRBV18 and TRBJ1-2; the D gene lacks a confident call. The sequenced DNA: TGTGCCAGCTCACCATCTGAGGGTAGTGGCTACACCTTC. This gives the protein CASSPSEGSGYTF.